These T cell receptor beta chains were read from a single sample in a study of CD8 T cells in ankylosing spondylitis. A single record per CDR3 protein comes from TCRdb applying MiXCR to the 5' RACE reads. The sample shows around 250,000 distinct CDR3 sequences, about 10% of them seen only once. The specimen sequenced was blood, either unsorted or a sorted T cell fraction (not recorded which). These receptors were taken from a male donor with ankylosing spondylitis or in good health (not recorded which). CDR3s include the opening cysteine and the closing phenylalanine or tryptophan. A D gene is named only where the DNA matches it firmly. Clone size, where shown, is once, few, many, or a class for clones that have expanded.

J: TRBJ1-2; V: TRBV5-1; size: many; D: -; CDR3: CASSSQRSGYGYTF; DNA: TGCGCCAGCAGTTCGCAACGGTCTGGCTATGGCTACACCTTC
J: TRBJ2-3; V: TRBV6-2/TRBV6-3; size: many; D: -; CDR3: CASIAGAETDTQYF; DNA: TGTGCCAGCATCGCCGGGGCAGAGACAGATACGCAGTATTTT
J: TRBJ2-7; V: TRBV5-6; size: few; D: -; CDR3: CASREDSTPYEQYF; DNA: TGTGCCAGCAGGGAAGACTCTACTCCCTACGAGCAGTACTTC
J: TRBJ2-4; V: TRBV6-1; size: -; D: TRBD2; CDR3: CASSVVWASGRNIQYF; DNA: TGTGCCAGCAGTGTGGTTTGGGCTAGCGGGCGAAACATTCAGTACTTC
J: TRBJ2-3; V: TRBV12-3/TRBV12-4; size: -; D: -; CDR3: CASSLLDTTDTQYF; DNA: TGTGCCAGCAGTTTACTGGACACCACAGATACGCAGTATTTT
J: TRBJ2-3; V: TRBV12-3/TRBV12-4; size: -; D: TRBD2; CDR3: CASSLASSGRVTTQYF; DNA: TGTGCCAGCAGTTTAGCGTCAAGCGGGAGGGTCACTACGCAGTATTTT
J: TRBJ2-3; V: TRBV12-3/TRBV12-4; size: many; D: -; CDR3: CASSLSVWGGTDTQYF; DNA: TGTGCCAGCAGTTTAAGTGTTTGGGGGGGCACAGATACGCAGTATTTT
J: TRBJ1-5; V: TRBV7-8; size: many; D: -; CDR3: CASRENQQGQPQHF; DNA: TGTGCCAGCAGAGAAAACCAACAAGGACAGCCCCAGCATTTT
J: TRBJ2-3; V: TRBV20-1; size: many; D: -; CDR3: CSARDPRASTDTQYF; DNA: TGCAGTGCTAGAGACCCCCGGGCGAGCACAGATACGCAGTATTTT
J: TRBJ1-1; V: TRBV10-3; size: many; D: -; CDR3: CAISSGGGRGTEAFF; DNA: TGTGCCATCAGCTCCGGGGGGGGTCGGGGGACTGAAGCTTTCTTT
J: TRBJ2-2; V: TRBV12-3/TRBV12-4; size: -; D: -; CDR3: CANPGTDNTGELFF; DNA: TGTGCCAACCCCGGGACGGATAACACCGGGGAGCTGTTTTTT
J: TRBJ2-5; V: TRBV18; size: -; D: -; CDR3: CASSRQGSQETQYF; DNA: TGTGCCAGCTCGCGTCAGGGGTCCCAAGAGACCCAGTACTTC
J: TRBJ1-1; V: TRBV7-9; size: -; D: -; CDR3: CASSLGEGPNTEAFF; DNA: TGTGCCAGCAGCTTAGGGGAGGGACCGAACACTGAAGCTTTCTTT
J: TRBJ2-1; V: TRBV7-2; size: many; D: -; CDR3: CASSLVPREPPGF; DNA: TGTGCCAGCAGCTTAGTTCCTAGGGAGCCCCCGGGCTTC
J: TRBJ1-1; V: TRBV7-8; size: few; D: TRBD1; CDR3: CASSFRTGLMNTEAFF; DNA: TGTGCCAGCAGCTTCCGGACAGGGCTTATGAACACTGAAGCTTTCTTT
J: TRBJ1-5; V: TRBV20-1; size: -; D: TRBD1; CDR3: CSARTGVEQPQHF; DNA: TGCAGTGCAAGGACAGGGGTTGAACAGCCCCAGCATTTT
J: TRBJ2-5; V: TRBV5-1; size: many; D: -; CDR3: CASGSAGTQYF; DNA: TGCGCCAGCGGGTCTGCGGGGACCCAGTACTTC
J: TRBJ2-1; V: TRBV12-3/TRBV12-4; size: few; D: TRBD2; CDR3: CASTQVVGTSGRLAYNEQFF; DNA: TGTGCCAGCACCCAGGTGGTTGGGACTAGCGGGAGGTTGGCCTACAATGAGCAGTTCTTC
J: TRBJ2-7; V: TRBV7-9; size: -; D: -; CDR3: CASSLAAGLHYEQYF; DNA: TGTGCCAGCAGCTTAGCTGCAGGACTTCACTACGAGCAGTACTTC
J: TRBJ2-1; V: TRBV5-1; size: many; D: -; CDR3: CASSFEGLSYNEQFF; DNA: TGCGCCAGCAGCTTCGAGGGGCTTTCCTACAATGAGCAGTTCTTC
J: TRBJ1-5; V: TRBV6-5; size: few; D: -; CDR3: CASSHSVSETGNQPQHF; DNA: TGTGCCAGCAGCCACTCGGTGTCCGAGACAGGCAATCAGCCCCAGCATTTT
J: TRBJ2-2; V: TRBV3-1; size: many; D: -; CDR3: CASSQVSGDTGELFF; DNA: TGTGCCAGCAGCCAAGTTTCGGGTGACACCGGGGAGCTGTTTTTT
J: TRBJ1-1; V: TRBV5-1; size: many; D: -; CDR3: CASSLRVQAGNTEAFF; DNA: TGCGCCAGCAGCTTGAGGGTCCAGGCCGGGAACACTGAAGCTTTCTTT
J: TRBJ2-1; V: TRBV5-1; size: many; D: -; CDR3: CASSLGLQSGFSDEQFF; DNA: TGCGCCAGCAGCTTGGGCTTACAGTCAGGGTTCTCGGATGAGCAGTTCTTC
J: TRBJ2-5; V: TRBV20-1; size: many; D: -; CDR3: CSASPGYETQYF; DNA: TGCAGTGCTAGCCCCGGGTACGAGACCCAGTACTTC
J: TRBJ1-5; V: TRBV7-8; size: many; D: -; CDR3: CASSLFGRPQHF; DNA: TGTGCCAGCAGCTTATTCGGTCGGCCCCAGCATTTT
J: TRBJ2-1; V: TRBV11-2; size: many; D: TRBD2; CDR3: CASSPGLAEGNEQFF; DNA: TGTGCCAGCAGCCCGGGACTAGCGGAGGGAAATGAGCAGTTCTTC
J: TRBJ2-5; V: TRBV15; size: many; D: -; CDR3: CATSRDLGYQETQYF; DNA: TGTGCCACCAGCAGAGATCTGGGTTACCAAGAGACCCAGTACTTC
J: TRBJ2-7; V: TRBV5-1; size: many; D: TRBD1; CDR3: CASSFGTGGTYEQYF; DNA: TGCGCCAGCAGCTTTGGCACAGGGGGAACCTACGAGCAGTACTTC
J: TRBJ1-5; V: TRBV7-2; size: -; D: TRBD1; CDR3: CASSFRQGAGQPQHF; DNA: TGTGCCAGCAGCTTTAGGCAGGGGGCGGGTCAGCCCCAGCATTTT
J: TRBJ2-7; V: TRBV20-1; size: many; D: TRBD1; CDR3: CSADLGQGSSEQYF; DNA: TGCAGTGCCGACCTGGGACAGGGCTCTTCCGAGCAGTACTTC
J: TRBJ1-2; V: TRBV29-1; size: few; D: TRBD1; CDR3: CSGGTDYGYTF; DNA: TGCAGCGGCGGGACAGACTATGGCTACACCTTC
J: TRBJ1-6; V: TRBV15; size: many; D: -; CDR3: CATRENRGGYNSPLHF; DNA: TGTGCCACCAGGGAAAACCGGGGAGGCTATAATTCACCCCTCCACTTT
J: TRBJ2-7; V: TRBV12-3/TRBV12-4; size: few; D: TRBD1; CDR3: CASSFPGGEEQYF; DNA: TGTGCCAGCAGTTTCCCAGGGGGCGAAGAGCAGTACTTC
J: TRBJ2-3; V: TRBV6-1; size: -; D: -; CDR3: CASGKTVLTATQYF; DNA: TGTGCCAGCGGAAAGACTGTCCTCACAGCTACGCAGTATTTT
J: TRBJ2-5; V: TRBV7-9; size: few; D: -; CDR3: CATTKDGQETQYF; DNA: TGTGCCACCACCAAGGACGGCCAAGAGACCCAGTACTTC
J: TRBJ2-3; V: TRBV20-1; size: many; D: -; CDR3: CSRERAREIMITGTDTQYF; DNA: TGCAGTCGCGAAAGGGCCCGGGAGATAATGATAACTGGCACAGATACGCAGTATTTT
J: TRBJ1-2; V: TRBV7-3; size: -; D: -; CDR3: CASSLGPENYGYTF; DNA: TGTGCCAGCAGCCTCGGGCCGGAAAACTATGGCTACACCTTC
J: TRBJ2-2; V: TRBV2; size: -; D: -; CDR3: CASSSRAPAGELFF; DNA: TGTGCCAGCAGTAGTAGGGCCCCCGCCGGGGAGCTGTTTTTT
J: TRBJ2-1; V: TRBV5-1; size: many; D: -; CDR3: CASSLWMDSSYNEQFF; DNA: TGCGCCAGCAGCTTGTGGATGGACAGCTCCTACAATGAGCAGTTCTTC
J: TRBJ2-5; V: TRBV6-5; size: many; D: -; CDR3: CASSYAEGAQETQYF; DNA: TGTGCCAGCAGTTACGCCGAGGGCGCCCAAGAGACCCAGTACTTC